This T cell receptor (beta chain) was retrieved from a study of shared T cell receptors in the human thymus. This CDR3 has 14 residues. V was shortened by 6 bases and J by 3 bases, with 14 bases between the two germline ends. The V gene's germline CDR1 is MNHEY and CDR2 SMNVEV (reference sequence). The protocol was immunoSEQ multiplex PCR, while the TCRdb copy is restricted to in-frame clones and leaves out a portion. The sample records some 720,000 clones, around 87% being singletons. A further study also used this sample, focusing on human thymus T cells. That work contributes: A high degree of thymic repertoire overlap among unrelated individuals was reported in related research.

Source material: thymocytes. This clonotype was obtained from a boy in the first two years of life with a congenital heart defect. The chain employs TRBV27 and TRBJ1-1; maybe TRBD1 (6 bases). The CDR3 DNA reads as TGTGCCAGCAGGGACCAGGGGTCCTACACTGAAGCTTTCTTT. This codes for CASRDQGSYTEAFF.